One and the same sample provided the 32 T cell receptor beta chains below, sequenced in a study of T cell clones after liver transplantation. Assay used: immunoSEQ multiplex PCR; TCRdb lists only in-frame clones, some missing. The data contain approximately 55,000 clones, roughly 71% of them seen just once; the ten biggest clones take up about 10%. This sample comprised CD4+ T cells from blood, obtained around 4.5 years after liver transplant. The source is a human patient who received a liver transplant. T cells may partly derive from the graft donor.

The V call is TRBV19, the J call TRBJ1-1, with D tentatively TRBD1 (5 bases). V gave up 5 bases and J gave up 0 bases, with 13 bases separating them. There are 15 residues in the CDR3. Germline V gene sequence: CDR1 LNHDA, CDR2 SQIVND (reference sequence). The CDR3 region has the DNA TGTGCCAGTAGTGCGCCAGGGTCTCTGAACACTGAAGCTTTCTTT. Translating it yields CASSAPGSLNTEAFF.

The CDR3 coding sequence is TGTGCCAGCAGCTTAATGGGGGCGAGCTATGGCTACACCTTC. It is translated as CASSLMGASYGYTF. The V call is TRBV7-9, the J call TRBJ1-2; TRBD1 might be the D (6 bases). This CDR3 comprises 14 residues. Germline lookup yields CDR1 SEHNR and CDR2 FQNEAQ (reference sequence). Deletions cut 2 bases from V and 4 bases from J, with 11 bases between.

V usage is TRBV6-5 and J usage is TRBJ2-5; 10 bases are a match to TRBD2. Germline lookup yields CDR1 MNHEY and CDR2 SVGAGI. This CDR3 is 16 amino acids long. The junction had 2 bases not matched to a gene; V was cut back by 0 bases and J by 1 base. In nucleotides, the CDR3 is TGTGCCAGCAGTTACTCAGCTAGCGGGGGCCAAGAGACCCAGTACTTC. Encoded protein: CASSYSASGGQETQYF.

The chain joins TRBV5-6 to TRBJ2-7; 9 bases align to TRBD1. In germline, CDR1 is SGHDT, CDR2 YYEEEE. The V segment lost 4 bases and the J segment 7 bases; nucleotides outside the gene matches: 15. This CDR3 has 16 amino acids. The CDR3 DNA follows: TGTGCCAGCAGCGCGGTCGGGACAGGGCCTCGGAGGGAGCAGTACTTC. Protein product: CASSAVGTGPRREQYF. Full variable domain (outside the CDR3, taken from reference TRBV5-6 and TRBJ2-7): DAGVTQSPTHLIKTRGQQVTLRCSPKSGHDTVSWYQQALGQGPQFIFQYYEEEERQRGNFPDRFSGHQFPNYSSELNVNALLLGDSALYLCASSAVGTGPRREQYFGPGTRLTVT.

V gene TRBV6-5 combines with J gene TRBJ1-4; 7 bases agree with TRBD1. This CDR3 is built from 13 residues. CDR1 is MNHEY, CDR2 SVGAGI, per germline. The junction had 9 bases not matched to a gene; V was cut back by 9 bases and J by 8 bases. DNA for the CDR3: TGTGCCAGTGGTGGGGACAGCGGAGAAAAACTGTTTTTT. It encodes CASGGDSGEKLFF.

The chain employs TRBV9 and TRBJ2-3; no clear D. Trimming removed 2 bases at V and 6 bases at J, with 10 bases between. The germline CDR1 and CDR2 sequences are SGDLS and YYNGEE. This CDR3 is 13 amino acids long. CDR3: CASSVDSVDTQYF. The CDR3 DNA sequence: TGTGCCAGCAGCGTTGACTCGGTGGATACGCAGTATTTT.

The chain recombines TRBV6-1 with TRBJ2-7; possibly TRBD1 or TRBD2 for D (5 bases each). Germline CDR1 reads MNHNS; CDR2 reads SASEGT. This CDR3 spans 13 amino acids. V was pared by 6 bases and J by 2 bases, with 11 bases between. The CDR3 protein is CASSRDGTYEQYF. The CDR3 DNA sequence: TGTGCCAGCAGCCGGGACGGAACCTACGAGCAGTACTTC.

This clone turned up a few times. This rearrangement joins TRBV28 to TRBJ1-2; a possible D gene is TRBD1 (6 bases). This CDR3 has 16 residues. Trimming left V 0 bases short and J 6 bases short, with 17 bases between. Germline V CDR1 and CDR2: MDHEN, SYDVKM. Here the CDR3 DNA reads TGTGCCAGCAGTTTATGGGTCGGCGCTCAGGGGAATGGCTACACCTTC. Its protein product is CASSLWVGAQGNGYTF.

This chain joins TRBV5-6 and TRBJ2-3, with 7 bases identical to TRBD2. The germline CDR1 and CDR2 sequences are SGHDT and YYEEEE. The V segment lost 2 bases and the J segment 1 base; nucleotides outside the gene matches: 10. CDR3 size: 17 residues. The CDR3 nucleotides are TGTGCCAGCAGCTTCATGCGGGGGAAGGGGCGCACAGATACGCAGTATTTT. Translating it yields CASSFMRGKGRTDTQYF. Complete variable domain (other parts from reference TRBV5-6 and TRBJ2-3): DAGVTQSPTHLIKTRGQQVTLRCSPKSGHDTVSWYQQALGQGPQFIFQYYEEEERQRGNFPDRFSGHQFPNYSSELNVNALLLGDSALYLCASSFMRGKGRTDTQYFGPGTRLTVL.

V is TRBV6-1 and J is TRBJ1-1; no clear D. The ends were cut back, 1 base at V and 6 bases at J, with 12 bases in the middle. Looked up from germline, CDR1 is MNHNS and CDR2 is SASEGT. The CDR3 spans 14 residues. DNA for the CDR3: TGTGCCAGCAGTGAAGGAACGATAGGACCTGAAGCTTTCTTT. As protein: CASSEGTIGPEAFF.

V is TRBV6-5 and J is TRBJ1-4, with D possibly matching TRBD1 (6 bases). CDR3 length: 14 amino acids. The V gene lost 2 bases and the J gene lost 4 bases, with 8 bases spanning the gap. Germline CDR1 is MNHEY and CDR2 is SVGAGI. The CDR3: CASSYRGYNEKLFF. Here the CDR3 DNA reads TGTGCCAGCAGTTACAGGGGGTATAATGAAAAACTGTTTTTT.

The gene calls are TRBV18 and TRBJ2-3, with D perhaps matching TRBD1 or TRBD2 (5 bases each). CDR3 length: 15 residues. Per germline, CDR1 KGHSH and CDR2 LQKENI. The V end lost 6 bases, the J end lost 3 bases, and 16 bases lay between the germline ends. For the CDR3, the DNA is TGTGCCAGCTCCCACGGAAGGGGCGGGACAGATACGCAGTATTTT. Its protein product is CASSHGRGGTDTQYF.

The chain joins TRBV6-5 to TRBJ1-1; D unclear. The length of the CDR3 is 14 residues. Deletions cut 0 bases from V and 6 bases from J, with 11 bases between. Germline values: CDR1 MNHEY, CDR2 SVGAGI. CDR3 DNA: TGTGCCAGCAGTTACTCGATGACTGGGTCTGAAGCTTTCTTT. Protein product: CASSYSMTGSEAFF.

Only a few counts were recorded for this clone. The chain has TRBV6-6 and TRBJ1-1, with 7 bases matching TRBD1. V dropped 6 bases and J dropped 3; count of bases not matched to a gene: 10. This CDR3 spans 15 amino acids. CDR1 is MNHNY, CDR2 SVGAGI, per germline (reference sequence). This chain's CDR3 is CASRDRDLLDTEAFF. Written as DNA, the CDR3 is TGTGCCAGCAGAGACAGGGATCTATTGGACACTGAAGCTTTCTTT.

The rearrangement links TRBV7-6 to TRBJ2-5, with a possible D match to TRBD2 (5 bases). This CDR3 contains 14 residues. From germline, CDR1 is SGHVS and CDR2 FNYEAQ. Trimming left V 5 bases short and J 0 bases short, with 10 bases between. CDR3 residues: CASSRTGYQETQYF. CDR3 DNA sequence: TGTGCCAGCAGCCGCACGGGGTACCAAGAGACCCAGTACTTC.

This chain uses TRBV19 with TRBJ1-3, with no clear D. The CDR3 totals 17 residues. Germline V gene lookup returns CDR1 LNHDA and CDR2 SQIVND (reference sequence). V was trimmed by 3 bases and J by 0 bases, leaving 15 bases between them. The CDR3 sequence: CASSIRFGPGSGNTIYF. CDR3 nucleotides: TGTGCCAGTAGTATCAGGTTCGGACCGGGCTCTGGAAACACCATATATTTT.

The rearrangement joins TRBV27 to TRBJ2-1; the match to TRBD2 covers 14 bases. Germline V gives CDR1 MNHEY, CDR2 SMNVEV (reference sequence). This CDR3 has 16 residues. The ends lost 4 bases at V and 9 bases at J; junction bases unmatched: 8. The CDR3, as DNA: TGTGCCAGCAGTTCGACTAGCGGGGGGGCTTGGACTGAGCAGTTCTTC. This encodes CASSSTSGGAWTEQFF.

This clone was observed many times. The J gene is TRBJ2-1, the V gene TRBV10-1; the D is unclear. The V end was cut by 2 bases, the J end by 7 bases, with 6 bases between. This CDR3 comprises 12 residues. Germline lookup yields CDR1 WNHNN and CDR2 SYGVQD (reference sequence). The CDR3 sequence is CASSENGNEQFF. The CDR3 bases are TGCGCCAGCAGTGAGAACGGGAATGAGCAGTTCTTC.

The chain combines TRBV28 with TRBJ1-1, with a weak D call TRBD1 (6 bases). The ends were cut back, 2 bases at V and 3 bases at J, with 10 bases in the middle. The germline CDR1 and CDR2 sequences are MDHEN and SYDVKM. CDR3 length: 14 residues. Written as DNA, the CDR3 is TGTGCCAGCAGTTTACAAGGGACATACACTGAAGCTTTCTTT. Translating gives CASSLQGTYTEAFF. Drawing the rest from reference TRBV28 and TRBJ1-1, the complete variable domain is DVKVTQSSRYLVKRTGEKVFLECVQDMDHENMFWYRQDPGLGLRLIYFSYDVKMKEKGDIPEGYSVSREKKERFSLILESASTNQTSMYLCASSLQGTYTEAFFGQGTRLTVV.

The V and J genes are TRBV7-9 and TRBJ2-7, with 9 positions matching TRBD2. The germline V gene has CDR1 SEHNR and CDR2 FQNEAQ (reference sequence). This CDR3 spans 13 amino acids. Losses at the gene ends were 2 bases for V and 5 bases for J; bases not matched to a gene: 1. The CDR3 region has the DNA TGTGCCAGCAGCTTAAGGACTAGCGACGAGCAGTACTTC. Residues: CASSLRTSDEQYF.

The count of this clone is one. V usage is TRBV27 and J usage is TRBJ2-6; no clear D gene. This CDR3 spans 14 amino acids. Per the germline V gene, CDR1 is MNHEY and CDR2 is SMNVEV (reference sequence). Trimming left V 1 base short and J 0 bases short, with 1 base between. CDR3 in amino acids: CASSLFSGANVLTF. CDR3 bases: TGTGCCAGCAGTTTATTCTCTGGGGCCAACGTCCTGACTTTC. Based on the CDR3 plus reference TRBV27 and TRBJ2-6, the full variable domain is EAQVTQNPRYLITVTGKKLTVTCSQNMNHEYMSWYRQDPGLGLRQIYYSMNVEVTDKGDVPEGYKVSRKEKRNFPLILESPSPNQTSLYFCASSLFSGANVLTFGAGSRLTVL.

The rearrangement joins TRBV28 to TRBJ2-7; D gene unclear. Germline V gene data show CDR1 as MDHEN and CDR2 as SYDVKM. V lost 6 bases, J lost 5 bases, and 11 bases lay in between. CDR3 size: 12 residues. The CDR3 DNA sequence: TGTGCCAGCAGCCTAGGGCTCCACGAGCAGTACTTC. Its translation is CASSLGLHEQYF. Drawing the rest from reference TRBV28 and TRBJ2-7, the complete variable domain is DVKVTQSSRYLVKRTGEKVFLECVQDMDHENMFWYRQDPGLGLRLIYFSYDVKMKEKGDIPEGYSVSREKKERFSLILESASTNQTSMYLCASSLGLHEQYFGPGTRLTVT.

The chain couples TRBV7-9 to TRBJ2-5; a weak D match, TRBD2 (6 bases). Germline lookup yields CDR1 SEHNR and CDR2 FQNEAQ (reference sequence). V gave up 1 base and J gave up 1 base, with 10 bases separating them. CDR3 size: 15 residues. CDR3 amino acids: CASSLGRDFQETQYF. The CDR3 DNA reads as TGTGCCAGCAGCTTAGGCCGGGACTTCCAAGAGACCCAGTACTTC. The whole variable domain, remainder taken from reference TRBV7-9 and TRBJ2-5, is DTGVSQNPRHKITKRGQNVTFRCDPISEHNRLYWYRQTLGQGPEFLTYFQNEAQLEKSRLLSDRFSAERPKGSFSTLEIQRTEQGDSAMYLCASSLGRDFQETQYFGPGTRLLVL.

The V gene is TRBV9, the J gene TRBJ1-1; no clear D. Germline loops: CDR1 SGDLS, CDR2 YYNGEE. The ends were cut back, 4 bases at V and 4 bases at J, with 14 bases in the middle. CDR3 length: 14 residues. The CDR3 bases are TGTGCCAGCAGCATTTCACCGGGTAGCACTGAAGCTTTCTTT. Translating it yields CASSISPGSTEAFF.

The chain combines TRBV6-5 with TRBJ1-2, with 9 bases aligning to TRBD1. This CDR3 contains 13 residues. Losses at the gene ends were 7 bases for V and 7 bases for J; bases not matched to a gene: 7. The germline V gene encodes CDR1 MNHEY and CDR2 SVGAGI. The CDR3 region is CASTLDRGSGYTF. The CDR3 DNA is TGTGCCAGCACCCTGGACAGGGGAAGTGGCTACACCTTC.

The rearrangement joins TRBV7-2 to TRBJ2-3; D possibly matches TRBD1 or TRBD2 (6 bases each). In germline, CDR1 is SGHTA, CDR2 FQGNSA. The V and J ends lost 1 base and 2 bases respectively, with 13 bases between them. The CDR3 consists of 16 residues. This CDR3 reads CASSLGVGGTTDTQYF. DNA for the CDR3: TGTGCCAGCAGCTTAGGGGTAGGGGGGACCACAGATACGCAGTATTTT.

The genes are TRBV10-3 and TRBJ1-4; D perhaps matches TRBD1 (6 bases). The CDR3 loop spans 12 amino acids. Germline V gene data show CDR1 as ENHRY and CDR2 as SYGVKD. Trimming took off 10 bases at V and 5 bases at J, with 11 bases between the two ends. The CDR3 coding sequence is TGTGCCAGCAGGGGCGACAATGAAAAACTGTTTTTT. Protein product: CASRGDNEKLFF.

This clone was observed a handful of times. CDR3 nucleotide sequence: TGCGCCAGCCGACAGGGAGGGACAGATACGCAGTATTTT. Protein: CASRQGGTDTQYF. The chain is built from TRBV10-2 and TRBJ2-3, with D perhaps assigned TRBD1 or TRBD2 (7 bases each). Looked up from germline, CDR1 is WSHSY and CDR2 is SAAADI. The CDR3 is made up of 13 amino acids. Deletions cut 8 bases from V and 3 bases from J, with 12 bases between.

V is TRBV7-9 and J is TRBJ2-1; 9 positions agree with TRBD2. Germline assignment: CDR1 SEHNR and CDR2 FQNEAQ (reference sequence). CDR3 size: 16 residues. J gave up 4 bases and V 2 bases, and 6 bases lay outside the gene matches. CDR3 amino acids: CASSLWRGGEYNEQFF. CDR3 coding DNA: TGTGCCAGCAGCTTATGGCGGGGGGGCGAATACAATGAGCAGTTCTTC.

The chain combines TRBV4-1 with TRBJ1-1; tentative D call: TRBD1 (5 bases). Per germline, CDR1 MGHRA and CDR2 YSYEKL. V gave up 5 bases and J gave up 5 bases, with 18 bases separating them. This CDR3 is 15 amino acids long. CDR3 coding DNA: TGCGCCAGCAGCTTCCAGTTAGACAGTGGAACTGAAGCTTTCTTT. As protein: CASSFQLDSGTEAFF.

V gene TRBV28 combines with J gene TRBJ2-3; D perhaps matches TRBD1 (6 bases). Germline assignment: CDR1 MDHEN and CDR2 SYDVKM. Trimming stripped 3 bases from V and 0 bases from J, with 10 bases between. This CDR3 comprises 15 residues. In DNA, the CDR3 is TGTGCCAGCAGTTTGGCAGGGGCGAGCACAGATACGCAGTATTTT. It codes for CASSLAGASTDTQYF.

V gene TRBV5-1 combines with J gene TRBJ2-5; D remains unclear. V dropped 3 bases and J dropped 3 bases, with 12 bases sitting between them. CDR1 SGHRS and CDR2 YFSETQ come from the germline V gene. CDR3 length: 14 amino acids. CDR3 DNA: TGCGCCAGCAGCTACTCTGGGCAGGAAGAGACCCAGTACTTC. It codes for CASSYSGQEETQYF.